The 8 T cell receptor beta chains below were found in one sample sequenced in a study of blood T cells in healthy people across ages. Alongside a J-beta primer mix, a sample-barcoded 5' primer served in a second PCR lasting roughly 6 to 12 cycles. MiXCR, applied by TCRdb to the 5' RACE reads, yields one record per CDR3 protein. The sample yields hundreds of thousands of distinct CDR3 sequences, under 45% seen once. The material sequenced was blood. These receptors originate from a man between 60 and 75 years old in good health.

In this sample, this clonotype turned up many times. This chain links TRBV28 with TRBJ2-7, with a weak D call TRBD1 (6 bases). This CDR3 is built from 14 residues. Trimming pared 2 bases from V and 5 bases from J, leaving 13 bases between. Germline CDR1 and CDR2: MDHEN and SYDVKM. CDR3 region: CASSLTDRKDEQYF. CDR3 nucleotides: TGTGCCAGCAGTTTAACGGACAGAAAAGACGAGCAGTACTTC.

This clonotype was observed a handful of times. The chain couples TRBV30 to TRBJ2-1; D ambiguous. V was pared by 0 bases and J by 7 bases, with 7 bases between. CDR3 size: 12 residues. In germline, CDR1 is GTSNPN, CDR2 SVGIG (reference sequence). The CDR3 DNA reads as TGTGCCTGGAGTGTAACCGGTAATGAGCAGTTCTTC. Protein sequence: CAWSVTGNEQFF.

This clonotype was observed a few times. The chain couples TRBV5-6 to TRBJ1-2; TRBD1 aligns across 9 bases. The trim removed 3 bases at V and 0 bases at J, leaving 6 bases unmatched. This CDR3 region has 16 residues. The V gene's germline CDR1 is SGHDT and CDR2 YYEEEE. The CDR3, as DNA: TGTGCCAGCAGCTCCTCCGGGACAGGGTCTAACTATGGCTACACCTTC. This gives the protein CASSSSGTGSNYGYTF.

The chain employs TRBV6-5 and TRBJ1-5, with D tentatively TRBD1 (6 bases). Germline assignment: CDR1 MNHEY and CDR2 SVGAGI. V lost 6 bases and J 2 bases, leaving 14 bases between the germline ends. The CDR3 has 15 amino acids. This chain's CDR3 is CASRGPGGRNQPQHF. The CDR3 bases are TGTGCCAGCAGGGGCCCCGGGGGGCGCAATCAGCCCCAGCATTTT.

The chain joins TRBV5-6 to TRBJ2-7, with TRBD1 matching 7 bases. This CDR3 is built from 17 residues. Germline assignment: CDR1 SGHDT and CDR2 YYEEEE. After removal of 1 base from V and 1 base from J, the junction contained 11 bases not matched to a gene. The CDR3 nucleotides read TGTGCCAGCAGCTTGAGGGCGTACGGGACAGAGTCCTACGAGCAGTACTTC. Its translation is CASSLRAYGTESYEQYF.

This clonotype has a handful of counts. J is TRBJ2-2 and V is TRBV5-1, with TRBD2 as a possible D gene (5 bases). CDR3 length: 13 amino acids. Trimming shortened V by 0 bases and J by 7 bases, and 7 bases separated the two germline ends. The germline CDR1 and CDR2 sequences are SGHRS and YFSETQ. DNA for the CDR3: TGCGCCAGCAGCTTGGGCCGGGACGGGGAGCTGTTTTTT. It yields the protein CASSLGRDGELFF.

This chain uses TRBV6-2 or TRBV6-3 with TRBJ1-2, with no clear D. This CDR3 spans 14 amino acids. The germline V gene has CDR1 MNHEY and CDR2 SVGEGT. Trimming pared 5 bases from V and 4 bases from J, leaving 14 bases between. CDR3 in amino acids: CASSQSTRFYGYTF. DNA of the CDR3: TGTGCCAGCAGTCAATCAACCAGGTTCTATGGCTACACCTTC.

There are a few counts of this clonotype. The rearrangement joins TRBV18 to TRBJ2-5; D is possibly TRBD2 (5 bases). Per germline, CDR1 KGHSH and CDR2 LQKENI. Between the trimmed V and J ends, which lost 8 bases and 3 bases, there was a span of 10 bases. This CDR3 has 12 residues. The CDR3 reads CASGRREETQYF. As DNA, the CDR3 is TGTGCCAGCGGACGGCGGGAAGAGACCCAGTACTTC.